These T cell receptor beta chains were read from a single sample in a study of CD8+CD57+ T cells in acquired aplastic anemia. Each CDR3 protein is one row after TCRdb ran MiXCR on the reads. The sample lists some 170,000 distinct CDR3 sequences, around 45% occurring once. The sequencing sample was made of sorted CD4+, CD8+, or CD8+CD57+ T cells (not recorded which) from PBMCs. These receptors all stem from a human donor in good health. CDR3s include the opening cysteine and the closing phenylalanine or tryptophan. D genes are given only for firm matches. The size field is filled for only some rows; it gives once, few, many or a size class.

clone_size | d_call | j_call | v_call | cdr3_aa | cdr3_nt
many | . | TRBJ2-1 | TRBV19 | CASSIAGVAYNEQFF | TGTGCCAGTAGTATAGCGGGGGTGGCCTACAATGAGCAGTTCTTC
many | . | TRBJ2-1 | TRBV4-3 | CASSQGLERGNEQFF | TGCGCCAGCAGCCAAGGGCTAGAGCGCGGCAATGAGCAGTTCTTC
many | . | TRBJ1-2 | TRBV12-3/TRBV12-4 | CASSLDGEGGYTF | TGTGCCAGCAGTTTAGACGGGGAAGGAGGCTACACCTTC
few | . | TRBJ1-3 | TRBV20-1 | CSSRVTAGNTIYF | TGCAGTTCCAGGGTAACGGCTGGAAACACCATATATTTT
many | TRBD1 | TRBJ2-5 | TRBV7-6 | CASSREGQGIWETQYF | TGTGCCAGCAGCCGGGAGGGACAGGGGATCTGGGAGACCCAGTACTTC
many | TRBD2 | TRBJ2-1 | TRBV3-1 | CASSRGLASANEQFF | TGTGCCAGCAGCCGTGGACTAGCGTCTGCCAATGAGCAGTTCTTC
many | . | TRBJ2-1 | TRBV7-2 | CASSLSYNEQFF | TGTGCCAGCAGCTTAAGTTACAATGAGCAGTTCTTC
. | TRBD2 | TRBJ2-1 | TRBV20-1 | CSAKSGGPGNEQFF | TGCAGTGCTAAATCGGGGGGGCCTGGGAATGAGCAGTTCTTC
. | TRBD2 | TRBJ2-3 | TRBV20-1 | CSANSGSTDTQYF | TGCAGTGCCAATAGCGGGAGCACAGATACGCAGTATTTT
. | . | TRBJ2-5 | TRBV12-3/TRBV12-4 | CASGRLVGETQYF | TGTGCCAGCGGGCGACTAGTAGGAGAGACCCAGTACTTC
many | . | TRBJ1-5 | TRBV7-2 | CASGEQGGNQPQHF | TGTGCCAGCGGGGAACAGGGTGGCAATCAGCCCCAGCATTTT
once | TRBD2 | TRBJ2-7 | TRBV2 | CASSLSSGGSSYEQYF | TGTGCCAGCAGTTTATCTAGCGGGGGGAGCTCCTACGAGCAGTACTTC
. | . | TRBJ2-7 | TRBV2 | CASIGGREQYF | TGTGCCAGCATCGGGGGTCGAGAGCAGTACTTC
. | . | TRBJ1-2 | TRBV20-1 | CSARGQGSIYGYTF | TGCAGTGCTAGGGGGCAGGGAAGTATCTATGGCTACACCTTC
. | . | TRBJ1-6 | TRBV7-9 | CASSLVQGYSPLYF | TGCGCCAGCAGCTTAGTGCAGGGCTATTCACCCCTCTACTTT
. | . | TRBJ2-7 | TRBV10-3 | CAISEQEGGDEQYF | TGCGCCATCAGTGAGCAGGAGGGTGGCGACGAGCAGTACTTC
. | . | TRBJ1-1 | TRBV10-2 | CASRPSGGTGEAFF | TGCGCCAGCAGACCGTCGGGTGGGACCGGGGAAGCTTTCTTT
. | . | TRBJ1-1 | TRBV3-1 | CASSQNLGQYEAFF | TGTGCCAGCAGCCAAAACCTCGGGCAGTATGAAGCTTTCTTT
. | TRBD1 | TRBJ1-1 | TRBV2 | CASSDGTEVEAFF | TGTGCCAGCAGTGACGGGACAGAAGTTGAAGCTTTCTTT
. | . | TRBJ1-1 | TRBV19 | CASGPPPGYTEAFF | TGTGCCAGCGGCCCCCCCCCGGGGTACACTGAAGCTTTCTTT
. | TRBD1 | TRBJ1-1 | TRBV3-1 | CASTRRGTEAFF | TGTGCCAGCACTCGCAGGGGGACTGAAGCTTTCTTT
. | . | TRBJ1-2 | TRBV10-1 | CASSPMRGGHGYTF | TGCGCCAGCAGTCCAATGAGGGGGGGGCACGGCTACACCTTC
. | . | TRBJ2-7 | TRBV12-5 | CASGTELAYEQYF | TGTGCTAGTGGCACAGAGCTTGCCTACGAGCAGTACTTC
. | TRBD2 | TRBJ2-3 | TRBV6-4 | CASSEGSGGTDTQYF | TGTGCCAGCAGTGAGGGTAGCGGGGGCACAGATACGCAGTATTTT
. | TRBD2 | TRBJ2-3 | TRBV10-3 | CAIRAGLADRTDTQYF | TGTGCCATCAGAGCGGGACTAGCGGACCGCACAGATACGCAGTATTTT
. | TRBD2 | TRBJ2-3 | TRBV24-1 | CATSDLKGGVNEQYF | TGTGCCACCAGTGATTTGAAGGGAGGGGTGAATGAGCAGTATTTT
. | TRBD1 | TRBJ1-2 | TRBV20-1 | CSARDRGQGYTF | TGCAGTGCTAGAGACAGGGGGCAAGGCTACACCTTC
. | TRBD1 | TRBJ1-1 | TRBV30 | CAGYRGRTEAFF | TGTGCCGGGTACAGGGGGCGGACTGAAGCTTTCTTT
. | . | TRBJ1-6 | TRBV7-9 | CASCGTGSSPLHF | TGTGCCAGTTGTGGGACGGGAAGTTCACCCCTCCACTTT
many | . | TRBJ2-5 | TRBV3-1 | CASSQSSETQYF | TGTGCCAGCAGCCAGAGTTCAGAGACCCAGTACTTC
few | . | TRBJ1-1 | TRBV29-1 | CSVVRGVNTEAFF | TGCAGCGTTGTGAGGGGCGTGAACACTGAAGCTTTCTTT
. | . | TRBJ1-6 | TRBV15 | CATSRDLPLGTLNSPLHF | TGTGCCACCAGCAGAGATCTCCCCTTGGGGACACTCAATTCACCCCTCCACTTT
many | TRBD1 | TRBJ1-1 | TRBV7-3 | CASSQTGQGAEAFF | TGTGCCAGCAGCCAAACGGGACAGGGTGCTGAAGCTTTCTTT
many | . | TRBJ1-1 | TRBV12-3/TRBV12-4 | CASSAGGSKGTEAFF | TGTGCCAGCAGTGCAGGAGGTTCAAAAGGGACTGAAGCTTTCTTT
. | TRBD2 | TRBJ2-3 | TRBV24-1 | CATSDRAGGTYSTDTQYF | TGTGCCACCAGTGATAGAGCGGGGGGGACTTATAGCACAGATACGCAGTATTTT
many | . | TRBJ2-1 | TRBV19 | CASSIGRREQFF | TGTGCCAGTAGTATAGGACGGAGAGAGCAGTTCTTC
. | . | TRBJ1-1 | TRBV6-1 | CASTGGLGNTEAFF | TGTGCCAGCACGGGGGGGCTAGGGAACACTGAAGCTTTCTTT
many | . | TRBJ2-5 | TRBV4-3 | CASSQDGIHSETQYF | TGCGCCAGCAGCCAAGACGGGATCCATTCAGAGACCCAGTACTTC
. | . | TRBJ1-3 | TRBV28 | CASSYRESAGNTIYF | TGTGCCAGCAGTTACAGGGAGAGCGCTGGAAACACCATATATTTT
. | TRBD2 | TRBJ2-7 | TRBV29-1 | CSLALAASYEQYF | TGCAGCTTAGCACTAGCGGCGTCCTACGAGCAGTACTTC
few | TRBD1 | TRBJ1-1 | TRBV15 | CATSLKQGTNTEAFF | TGTGCCACCAGCCTCAAACAGGGGACGAACACTGAAGCTTTCTTT
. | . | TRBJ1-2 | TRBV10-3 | CAISESGRGPHGYTF | TGTGCCATCAGTGAGTCCGGGAGGGGACCCCATGGCTACACCTTC
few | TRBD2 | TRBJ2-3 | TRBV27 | CASHSGGADTQYF | TGTGCCAGCCACTCCGGGGGGGCAGATACGCAGTATTTT
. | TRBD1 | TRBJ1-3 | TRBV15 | CATSSDRGSGNTIYF | TGTGCCACCAGCAGCGACAGGGGCTCTGGAAACACCATATATTTT
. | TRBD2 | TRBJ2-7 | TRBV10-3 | CAISDAGGSYEQYF | TGTGCCATCAGTGACGCGGGAGGGTCCTACGAGCAGTACTTC
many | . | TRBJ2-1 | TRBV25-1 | CASSEYGQGRNEQFF | TGTGCCAGCAGTGAATATGGGCAGGGGAGGAATGAGCAGTTCTTC
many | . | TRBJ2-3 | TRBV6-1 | CASRLGGSKTDTQYF | TGTGCCAGCAGGTTAGGTGGCTCGAAGACAGATACGCAGTATTTT
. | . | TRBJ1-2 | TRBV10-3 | CAISESQGDGYTF | TGTGCCATCAGTGAGTCACAAGGGGATGGCTACACCTTC
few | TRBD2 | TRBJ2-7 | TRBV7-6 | CASSPGLAGGEQYF | TGTGCCAGCAGCCCAGGACTAGCGGGAGGCGAGCAGTACTTC
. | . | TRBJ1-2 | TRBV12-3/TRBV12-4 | CASSNPTAYGYTF | TGTGCCAGCAGTAACCCGACAGCCTATGGCTACACCTTC
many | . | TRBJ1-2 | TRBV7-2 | CASSLAGGAGANYGYTF | TGTGCCAGCAGCTTAGCGGGGGGCGCGGGAGCTAACTATGGCTACACCTTC
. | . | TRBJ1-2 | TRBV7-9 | CASSEDRLLGGYTF | TGTGCCAGCAGCGAAGACAGGCTCCTGGGAGGCTACACCTTC
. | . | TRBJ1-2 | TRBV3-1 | CASSRKGPSNYGYTF | TGTGCCAGCAGCCGGAAGGGGCCTAGTAACTATGGCTACACCTTC
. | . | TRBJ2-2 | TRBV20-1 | CSARRPTGGLFF | TGCAGTGCCCGGAGGCCTACCGGGGGGCTGTTTTTT
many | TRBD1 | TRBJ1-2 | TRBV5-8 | CASRLDRGLNYGYTF | TGTGCCAGCAGGTTGGACAGGGGGCTTAACTATGGCTACACCTTC
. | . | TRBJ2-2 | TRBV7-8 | CARSLATDSTGELFF | TGTGCCAGGAGCTTGGCTACAGATAGCACCGGGGAGCTGTTTTTT
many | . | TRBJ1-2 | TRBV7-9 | CASSLVSGNYGYTF | TGTGCCAGCAGCTTAGTTTCCGGGAACTATGGCTACACCTTC
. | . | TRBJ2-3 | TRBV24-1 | CATSDPYTDARYF | TGTGCCACCAGTGATCCGTACACAGATGCGCGGTATTTT
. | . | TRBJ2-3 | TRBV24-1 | CATSILGDTQYF | TGTGCCACCTCTATCCTGGGGGATACGCAGTATTTT
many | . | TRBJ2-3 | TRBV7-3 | CASSFGLDTDTQYF | TGTGCCAGCAGCTTCGGTCTGGACACAGATACGCAGTATTTT